Presented here are 21 T cell receptor beta chains from one specimen sequenced in a study of CD8+ T cells in alopecia areata. It was cDNA, reverse transcribed from extracted RNA, that served as the sequencing template. Sequencing was performed with immunoSEQ multiplex PCR; in TCRdb, only in-frame clones are kept and a portion is missing. The data contain roughly 280,000 clones, about 62% of them singletons. The treatment denotes: oral pan-JAK inhibitor, 5-10 mg twice daily. The sample consisted of CD4+ T cells sorted from blood, taken at week 52, from a patient treated with tofacitinib. The receptors stem from a human donor with alopecia areata.

The V call is TRBV25-1, the J call TRBJ1-1; D is ambiguous. With 2 bases removed from V and 1 base from J, the gap between germline ends came to 14 bases. Germline values: CDR1 MGHDK, CDR2 SYGVNS. The length of the CDR3 is 16 residues. CDR3 nucleotides: TGTGCCAGCAGTGAACTCGTAGGCGCAGGGAACACTGAAGCTTTCTTT. Protein product: CASSELVGAGNTEAFF.

This clone was counted only a few times. The sample has other DNA sequences that encode this CDR3 too. The chain has TRBV2 and TRBJ1-1; no definite D call. This CDR3 is built from 12 residues. In germline, CDR1 is SNHLY, CDR2 FYNNEI. The V end was cut by 3 bases, the J end by 5 bases, with 7 bases between. The CDR3: CASSEEGTEAFF. The CDR3 DNA is TGTGCCAGCAGTGAGGAGGGAACTGAAGCTTTCTTT.

The chain combines TRBV2 with TRBJ1-1, with 8 positions matching TRBD1. This CDR3 spans 13 amino acids. Germline-derived CDR1 and CDR2 are SNHLY and FYNNEI. Losses at the gene ends were 4 bases for V and 6 bases for J; bases not matched to a gene: 4. CDR3 in DNA: TGTGCCAGCAGTGTGGACAGGGTCCCTGAAGCTTTCTTT. Amino acid sequence: CASSVDRVPEAFF.

This clone has only one observation. The chain carries TRBV15 and TRBJ1-5, with no clear D. The germline V gene encodes CDR1 LNHNV and CDR2 YYDKDF (reference sequence). The CDR3 runs to 14 residues. V lost 1 base and J 0 bases, leaving 4 bases between the germline ends. CDR3 coding DNA: TGTGCCACCAGCAGAGGGGTTAGCAATCAGCCCCAGCATTTT. Protein sequence: CATSRGVSNQPQHF. The whole variable domain, remainder taken from reference TRBV15 and TRBJ1-5, is DAMVIQNPRYQVTQFGKPVTLSCSQTLNHNVMYWYQQKSSQAPKLLFHYYDKDFNNEADTPDNFQSRRPNTSFCFLDIRSPGLGDTAMYLCATSRGVSNQPQHFGDGTRLSIL.

The chain is built from TRBV29-1 and TRBJ2-5, with 8 bases lining up with TRBD1. Germline V gives CDR1 SQVTM, CDR2 ANQGSEA. Losses at the gene ends were 7 bases for V and 3 bases for J; bases not matched to a gene: 4. CDR3 length equals 12 residues. CDR3 loop: CSASTGEETQYF. In nucleotides, the CDR3 is TGCAGCGCCTCGACAGGGGAAGAGACCCAGTACTTC.

The V and J genes are TRBV29-1 and TRBJ1-2; 8 bases map to TRBD1. This CDR3 is 11 amino acids long. CDR1 is SQVTM, CDR2 ANQGSEA, per germline. J was trimmed by 7 bases and V by 5 bases; bases with no gene match: 3. CDR3 DNA sequence: TGCAGCGTTTACAGGGGGTCTGGCTACACCTTC. The encoded protein is CSVYRGSGYTF.

The sample holds a few counts of this clone. The chain uses TRBV27 and TRBJ1-6, with 7 bases lining up with TRBD1. Germline V CDR1 and CDR2: MNHEY, SMNVEV (reference sequence). This CDR3 is built from 15 residues. With V trimmed by 10 bases and J by 9 bases, 15 bases remained unmatched. CDR3 residues: CATRHLRQGSSPLHF. In nucleotides, the CDR3 is TGTGCCACCCGACATCTTCGACAGGGTTCTTCACCCCTCCACTTT.

The CDR3 coding sequence is TGTGCCAGCAGCTTAGGAGGGGGAACTGAAGCTTTCTTT. Translation gives CASSLGGGTEAFF. The genes are TRBV7-9 and TRBJ1-1, with a weak D call TRBD1 (6 bases). The CDR3 covers 13 residues. Trimming removed 1 base from V and 5 bases from J, with 8 bases in between. Germline values: CDR1 SEHNR, CDR2 FQNEAQ (reference sequence). Using reference TRBV7-9 and TRBJ1-1 for the parts outside the CDR3, the full variable domain is DTGVSQNPRHKITKRGQNVTFRCDPISEHNRLYWYRQTLGQGPEFLTYFQNEAQLEKSRLLSDRFSAERPKGSFSTLEIQRTEQGDSAMYLCASSLGGGTEAFFGQGTRLTVV.

The chain couples TRBV29-1 to TRBJ2-7; 9 nucleotides line up with TRBD1. CDR1 is SQVTM, CDR2 ANQGSEA, per germline. The CDR3 covers 13 residues. V trimming: 6 bases; J trimming: 4 bases; junction bases outside the gene matches: 7. In DNA form, the CDR3 reads TGCAGCGTCAGCCAGGGACAGGGTTACGAGCAGTACTTC. Its protein is CSVSQGQGYEQYF.

This clone is a singleton in its sample. The genes are TRBV30 and TRBJ1-5; 9 nucleotides match TRBD1. Germline V CDR1 and CDR2: GTSNPN, SVGIG (reference sequence). The CDR3 sequence is 15 residues long. V lost 3 bases and J lost 3; bases outside the gene matches: 6. DNA for the CDR3: TGTGCCTGGAGCCCGGGACAGGGTACCAATCAGCCCCAGCATTTT. As protein: CAWSPGQGTNQPQHF.

The V and J genes are TRBV30 and TRBJ1-2, with 9 bases lining up with TRBD1. Germline trimming cut 3 bases from V and 2 bases from J; bases unmatched to any gene: 4. Germline V lookup: CDR1 GTSNPN, CDR2 SVGIG (reference sequence). The CDR3 spans 14 residues. CDR3 amino acids: CAWRGTGRNYGYTF. The CDR3 region has the DNA TGTGCCTGGAGAGGGACAGGGAGAAACTATGGCTACACCTTC.

The CDR3 loop is CASSLQGVFDEQYF. Written as DNA, the CDR3 is TGCGCCAGCAGCTTACAGGGGGTCTTCGACGAGCAGTACTTC. V usage is TRBV5-1 and J usage is TRBJ2-7; 8 bases match TRBD1. The CDR3 length is 14 residues. Per germline, CDR1 SGHRS and CDR2 YFSETQ. J gave up 5 bases and V 2 bases, and 6 bases lay outside the gene matches.

The chain links TRBV27 to TRBJ2-7; 8 bases are a match to TRBD2. Germline-derived CDR1 and CDR2 are MNHEY and SMNVEV (reference sequence). The CDR3 has 12 residues. This CDR3 is CALGGASYEQYF. CDR3 nucleotides: TGTGCTCTCGGGGGGGCCTCCTACGAGCAGTACTTC.

The V gene is TRBV5-4, the J gene TRBJ2-2, with D uncertain. Between the trimmed V and J ends, which lost 1 base and 0 bases, there was a span of 7 bases. This CDR3 spans 15 amino acids. Germline lookup yields CDR1 SGHNT and CDR2 YYREEE (reference sequence). The CDR3 region has the DNA TGTGCCAGCAGCTTGCTTGGGCCGAACACCGGGGAGCTGTTTTTT. It specifies CASSLLGPNTGELFF.

This chain connects TRBV6-5 to TRBJ2-2; 9 bases line up with TRBD2. V trimming: 6 bases; J trimming: 5 bases; junction bases outside the gene matches: 4. CDR1 is MNHEY, CDR2 SVGAGI, per germline. The CDR3 has 14 amino acids. The CDR3 loop reads CASRSSGATGELFF. CDR3 nucleotide sequence: TGTGCCAGCAGATCTAGCGGGGCAACCGGGGAGCTGTTTTTT.

V usage is TRBV29-1 and J usage is TRBJ2-3; D tentatively reads TRBD1 or TRBD2 (5 bases each). V dropped 3 bases and J dropped 5 bases, with 9 bases sitting between them. This CDR3 is 12 amino acids long. Germline V gene sequence: CDR1 SQVTM, CDR2 ANQGSEA. The CDR3 sequence: CSVDEGQDTQYF. The CDR3 nucleotides read TGCAGCGTTGATGAGGGGCAAGATACGCAGTATTTT.

The chain recombines TRBV2 with TRBJ2-1; D unresolved. The CDR3 covers 13 residues. Germline CDR1 reads SNHLY; CDR2 reads FYNNEI. Between the trimmed V and J ends, which lost 4 bases and 5 bases, there was a span of 9 bases. CDR3 amino acids: CASSVRVDNEQFF. DNA of the CDR3: TGTGCCAGCAGTGTACGAGTAGACAATGAGCAGTTCTTC.

This sequence joins TRBV9 and TRBJ2-7; D might be TRBD1 (5 bases). Germline V CDR1 and CDR2: SGDLS, YYNGEE. V gave up 3 bases and J gave up 1 base, with 11 bases separating them. The CDR3 has 14 residues. CDR3 in DNA: TGTGCCAGCAGCGCCTTGGGGCAGTCCTACGAGCAGTACTTC. Its translation: CASSALGQSYEQYF.

CDR3 sequence reads: CASSQTGITGVTLDTQYF. The DNA for the CDR3 is TGCGCCAGCAGCCAAACGGGGATCACGGGGGTAACCCTTGATACGCAGTATTTT. The V call is TRBV4-3, the J call TRBJ2-3; TRBD2 is a possible D gene (6 bases). The CDR3 has 18 amino acids. V was shortened by 2 bases and J by 6 bases, with 24 bases between the two germline ends. The germline V gene encodes CDR1 LGHNA and CDR2 YSLEER.

The chain uses TRBV11-1 and TRBJ2-4, with 8 bases identical to TRBD2. The CDR3 is 14 residues long. Trimming cost V 5 bases and J 8 bases; bases outside gene matches: 8. Per germline, CDR1 SGHAT and CDR2 FQDESV (reference sequence). DNA of the CDR3: TGTGCCAGCAGCAAGACAGGAGCGGGGGACATTCAGTACTTC. It encodes CASSKTGAGDIQYF.

In this sample, this clone turned up a few times. The rearrangement uses TRBV4-3 and TRBJ1-1; D gene ambiguous. Germline-derived CDR1 and CDR2 are LGHNA and YSLEER. The CDR3 contains 13 residues. V lost 0 bases and J lost 3, with 5 bases in between. The CDR3 reads CASSQERDTEAFF. Here the CDR3 DNA reads TGCGCCAGCAGCCAAGAGAGGGACACTGAAGCTTTCTTT.